Each of the 24 T cell receptor beta chains below was sequenced from the same sample in a study of cytomegalovirus exposure and HLA in healthy donors. The PCR contained 60 Vbeta and 13 Jbeta primers. Assay used: immunoSEQ multiplex PCR; TCRdb lists only in-frame clones, some missing. Altogether about 130,000 clones are present, 75% to 80% being singletons, with the ten largest covering 0.75% to 0.95%. Sequencing was performed on PBMCs. The receptor set was obtained from a woman aged 60 to 75 in good health and CMV-seronegative.

The chain employs TRBV6-1 and TRBJ1-1; 7 bases agree with TRBD1. With V trimmed by 6 bases and J by 1 base, 5 bases remained unmatched. Germline V lookup: CDR1 MNHNS, CDR2 SASEGT. The CDR3 extends over 14 amino acids. The CDR3 DNA is TGTGCCAGCAGCCAGACAGGGACGAACACTGAAGCTTTCTTT. Translated: CASSQTGTNTEAFF.

This chain connects TRBV27 to TRBJ2-1; 16 nucleotides align to TRBD2. The CDR3 totals 18 residues. Trimming at V came to 4 bases and at J to 7 bases, leaving 10 bases not matched to a gene. Germline-derived CDR1 and CDR2 are MNHEY and SMNVEV (reference sequence). The CDR3 region is CASSSPGLAGGPGNEQFF. The CDR3 DNA reads as TGTGCCAGCAGTTCACCGGGACTAGCGGGAGGGCCGGGGAATGAGCAGTTCTTC.

A few counts support this clone. The chain combines TRBV28 with TRBJ2-2, with 8 bases matching TRBD1. The CDR3 extends over 15 amino acids. Germline V CDR1 and CDR2: MDHEN, SYDVKM. Trimming removed 2 bases from V and 6 bases from J; junction bases left unmatched: 5. The CDR3 loop reads CASSLRTGISGELFF. CDR3 coding DNA: TGTGCCAGCAGTTTACGGACAGGGATATCCGGGGAGCTGTTTTTT.

About this clone: Sequence at one end of the junction differs from germline and may be a read error. V and J are TRBV7-9 and TRBJ1-5; D call uncertain. The CDR3 covers 12 residues. Looked up from germline, CDR1 is SEHNR and CDR2 is FQNEAQ (reference sequence). For the CDR3, the DNA is TGTTCCAGCAGTTATAGCAATCAGCCCCAGCATTTT. Translating gives CSSSYSNQPQHF.

This clone has a handful of counts. The chain recombines TRBV11-2 with TRBJ1-2; the D is unclear. CDR3 size: 15 residues. Trimming pared 4 bases from V and 6 bases from J, leaving 18 bases between. CDR1 and CDR2 (germline): SGHAT, FQNNGV. CDR3 region: CASSSLGRGLDGYTF. DNA of the CDR3: TGTGCCAGCAGCTCCCTCGGTAGAGGGCTCGATGGCTACACCTTC.

This sequence joins TRBV9 and TRBJ2-1; D might be TRBD2 (6 bases). The V gene lost 0 bases and the J gene lost 1 base, with 11 bases spanning the gap. Germline loops: CDR1 SGDLS, CDR2 YYNGEE. This CDR3 has 16 residues. The CDR3 coding sequence is TGTGCCAGCAGCGTAGCACGGGAGAGGTCCTACAATGAGCAGTTCTTC. It specifies CASSVARERSYNEQFF.

This sequence joins TRBV4-1 and TRBJ1-6; maybe TRBD1 (6 bases). With 4 bases removed from V and 6 bases from J, the gap between germline ends came to 10 bases. The CDR3 spans 14 residues. Per germline, CDR1 MGHRA and CDR2 YSYEKL. Here the CDR3 DNA reads TGCGCCAGCAGCCCGACAGGAACTAATTCACCCCTCCACTTT. Its translation is CASSPTGTNSPLHF.

The V gene is TRBV2, the J gene TRBJ2-5; 8 nucleotides match TRBD2. Germline V gene lookup returns CDR1 SNHLY and CDR2 FYNNEI. V shed 10 bases and J 1 base; nucleotides not matched to a gene: 5. This CDR3 has 13 amino acids. This CDR3 is CATERGPQETQYF. CDR3 coding DNA: TGTGCCACAGAGCGGGGGCCCCAAGAGACCCAGTACTTC.

This clone was seen a handful of times. The V call is TRBV5-5, the J call TRBJ1-5; D is uncertain. V was cut by 2 bases and J by 4 bases, with 10 bases left in between. The length of the CDR3 is 14 residues. Germline assignment: CDR1 SGHKS and CDR2 YYEKEE (reference sequence). CDR3 DNA sequence: TGTGCCAGCAGCTTAAGAGGAGATAATCAGCCCCAGCATTTT. This sequence encodes CASSLRGDNQPQHF.

The V and J genes are TRBV5-4 and TRBJ2-1, with TRBD2 identical over 11 bases. Germline V lookup: CDR1 SGHNT, CDR2 YYREEE (reference sequence). V trimming: 0 bases; J trimming: 7 bases; junction bases outside the gene matches: 9. The CDR3 has 17 amino acids. The CDR3: CASSLVLAGGRGNEQFF. DNA for the CDR3: TGTGCCAGCAGCTTGGTGCTAGCGGGGGGCCGTGGGAATGAGCAGTTCTTC.

The rearrangement uses TRBV4-1 and TRBJ1-3; perhaps TRBD1 as D (6 bases). CDR1 and CDR2 from the germline V gene are MGHRA and YSYEKL. There are 14 residues in the CDR3. The V end was cut by 3 bases, the J end by 4 bases, with 10 bases between. As DNA, the CDR3 is TGCGCCAGCAGCCAGCCGACAGGAGGAAACACCATATATTTT. Protein product: CASSQPTGGNTIYF.

This chain connects TRBV19 to TRBJ2-3, with D unresolved. The CDR3 extends over 14 amino acids. Between the trimmed V and J ends, which lost 9 bases and 0 bases, there was a span of 13 bases. Germline V gives CDR1 LNHDA, CDR2 SQIVND (reference sequence). CDR3 sequence (DNA): TGTGCCAGCGGTCGAGCCTCTAGCACAGATACGCAGTATTTT. As protein: CASGRASSTDTQYF.

The chain has TRBV6-1 and TRBJ2-2; the match to TRBD1 covers 10 bases. There are 15 residues in the CDR3. The V and J ends lost 6 bases and 4 bases, in that order; junction bases with no gene match: 5. Germline values: CDR1 MNHNS, CDR2 SASEGT. As DNA, the CDR3 is TGTGCCAGCAGACTCCGGGACAGGGGCACCGGGGAGCTGTTTTTT. It is translated as CASRLRDRGTGELFF.

The V call is TRBV7-9, the J call TRBJ1-2; the match to TRBD1 covers 7 bases. The length of the CDR3 is 15 residues. With 4 bases clipped from V and 4 bases from J, the junction kept 9 bases outside the gene matches. CDR1 SEHNR and CDR2 FQNEAQ come from the germline V gene (reference sequence). The chain's CDR3 is CASSSRGTEVYGYTF. The CDR3, as DNA: TGTGCCAGCAGCTCCCGGGGGACAGAGGTCTATGGCTACACCTTC. The full variable domain, with the rest looked up from reference TRBV7-9 and TRBJ1-2, is DTGVSQNPRHKITKRGQNVTFRCDPISEHNRLYWYRQTLGQGPEFLTYFQNEAQLEKSRLLSDRFSAERPKGSFSTLEIQRTEQGDSAMYLCASSSRGTEVYGYTFGSGTRLTVV.

The chain couples TRBV9 to TRBJ1-1; TRBD1 is a possible D gene (6 bases). This CDR3 has 15 amino acids. V gave up 5 bases and J gave up 1 base, with 15 bases separating them. Germline assignment: CDR1 SGDLS and CDR2 YYNGEE. The CDR3 DNA sequence: TGTGCCAGCAGTCTCTCAGGACAGAAGAACACTGAAGCTTTCTTT. It translates to CASSLSGQKNTEAFF.

The rearrangement links TRBV11-2 to TRBJ1-1, with D unclear. This CDR3 comprises 14 residues. V lost 0 bases and J lost 0, with 5 bases in between. Per germline, CDR1 SGHAT and CDR2 FQNNGV. In DNA, the CDR3 is TGTGCCAGCAGCTTAGATCGGGTGAACACTGAAGCTTTCTTT. This sequence encodes CASSLDRVNTEAFF.

The genes are TRBV7-3 and TRBJ2-5, with no clear D. CDR1 and CDR2 (germline): SGHTA, FQGTGA. Trimming shortened V by 1 base and J by 1 base, and 13 bases separated the two germline ends. The CDR3 consists of 16 residues. CDR3 region: CASSLNSRSPQETQYF. The CDR3 DNA reads TGTGCCAGCAGCTTAAATAGTCGGTCACCCCAAGAGACCCAGTACTTC.

The chain couples TRBV7-6 to TRBJ2-5, with 7 bases aligning to TRBD2. The CDR3 has 16 residues. The junction had 16 bases not matched to a gene; V was cut back by 1 base and J by 11 bases. Germline V gene sequence: CDR1 SGHVS, CDR2 FNYEAQ. CDR3 sequence reads: CASSLVAGAVGGEQYF. The CDR3 DNA reads as TGTGCCAGCAGCTTAGTAGCGGGCGCAGTGGGAGGGGAGCAGTACTTC. Using reference TRBV7-6 and TRBJ2-5 for the parts outside the CDR3, the full variable domain is GAGVSQSPRYKVTKRGQDVALRCDPISGHVSLYWYRQALGQGPEFLTYFNYEAQQDKSGLPNDRFSAERPEGSISTLTIQRTEQRDSAMYRCASSLVAGAVGGEQYFGPGTRLLVL.

V gene TRBV7-9 combines with J gene TRBJ2-1; perhaps TRBD1 as D (5 bases). Germline assignment: CDR1 SEHNR and CDR2 FQNEAQ (reference sequence). Trimming pared 5 bases from V and 5 bases from J, leaving 10 bases between. The CDR3 has 13 amino acids. The CDR3 bases are TGTGCCAGCAGCATGGTCAGGGACAATGAGCAGTTCTTC. Amino acid sequence: CASSMVRDNEQFF. Complete variable domain (other parts from reference TRBV7-9 and TRBJ2-1): DTGVSQNPRHKITKRGQNVTFRCDPISEHNRLYWYRQTLGQGPEFLTYFQNEAQLEKSRLLSDRFSAERPKGSFSTLEIQRTEQGDSAMYLCASSMVRDNEQFFGPGTRLTVL.

This rearrangement joins TRBV7-9 to TRBJ2-5; D may be TRBD1 (5 bases). The J call is doubtful: the DNA matches TRBJ2-7 better. This CDR3 has 14 residues. The germline gives CDR1 SEHNR, CDR2 FQNEAQ (reference sequence). CDR3 amino acids: CASSLETATHEQYF. The CDR3 DNA is TGTGCCAGCAGCTTAGAGACAGCGACCCACGAGCAGTACTTC.

For the CDR3, the DNA is TGTGCCAGCAGCCTATGGACAGGGAGGGGGAACACTGAAGCTTTCTTT. This codes for CASSLWTGRGNTEAFF. The chain links TRBV27 to TRBJ1-1, with 8 bases lining up with TRBD1. After removal of 6 bases from V and 1 base from J, the junction contained 10 bases not matched to a gene. This CDR3 spans 16 amino acids. Germline V gene data show CDR1 as MNHEY and CDR2 as SMNVEV (reference sequence).

CDR3 nucleotides: TGTGCCAGCAGTTCGGGGATAGCTGGAAACACCATATATTTT. Translated, it gives CASSSGIAGNTIYF. The chain is built from TRBV5-4 and TRBJ1-3; unclear D gene. In germline, CDR1 is SGHNT, CDR2 YYREEE (reference sequence). The CDR3 consists of 14 residues. V was shortened by 5 bases and J by 2 bases, with 11 bases between the two germline ends. The full variable domain, rest sourced from reference TRBV5-4 and TRBJ1-3, is ETGVTQSPTHLIKTRGQQVTLRCSSQSGHNTVSWYQQALGQGPQFIFQYYREEENGRGNFPPRFSGLQFPNYSSELNVNALELDDSALYLCASSSGIAGNTIYFGEGSWLTVV.

The chain is built from TRBV4-1 and TRBJ2-7, with 9 bases aligning to TRBD2. The CDR3 contains 15 residues. CDR1 is MGHRA and CDR2 is YSYEKL in the germline V gene. J gave up 11 bases and V 0 bases, and 11 bases lay outside the gene matches. This CDR3 reads CASSQESSSGSSKYF. CDR3 coding DNA: TGCGCCAGCAGCCAAGAATCGAGTAGCGGGAGTAGTAAGTACTTC.

This clone was found once. This chain connects TRBV4-1 to TRBJ1-4, with 11 bases fitting TRBD1. This CDR3 is 16 amino acids long. After removal of 4 bases from V and 12 bases from J, the junction contained 13 bases not matched to a gene. Germline CDR1 and CDR2: MGHRA and YSYEKL. CDR3 protein: CASSPREGTGGRELFF. DNA of the CDR3: TGCGCCAGCAGCCCCCGTGAGGGGACAGGGGGTAGGGAACTGTTTTTT.